This T cell receptor beta chain was sequenced for a study of blood T cell repertoires in COVID-19. Whole-study context: Sites in the United States, Italy and Spain provided acute and convalescent COVID-19 samples. T cells, B-cell-depleted T cells, or PBMCs supplied cDNA or gDNA.

Germline V CDR1 and CDR2: SEHNR, FQNEAQ (reference sequence). The germline V and J ends were trimmed by 4 bases and 4 bases, with 16 bases remaining between them. This CDR3 has 15 residues. Source study methods: Amplification of reference gene primers provided the estimated nucleated cell counts. The data were produced by immunoSEQ multiplex PCR, yet TCRdb's version contains in-frame clones alone and is incomplete. That table is the source of V, J and clone size, and D and trimming were worked out from the DNA. In the table there are about 100,000 clones, approximately 84% of which are singletons. Sequenced: peripheral blood. The receptor comes from a man aged 25 to 45 in a cohort sampled during active COVID-19. The chain couples TRBV7-9 to TRBJ1-2; the D is unclear. The CDR3 reads CASSSSSAGIYGYTF. DNA for the CDR3: TGTGCCAGCAGCTCTAGCAGCGCCGGGATCTATGGCTACACCTTC.